One sample yielded the 25 T cell receptor beta chains listed below, sequenced in a study of T cells in localized non-small cell lung cancer. The repertoire was sequenced with immunoSEQ multiplex PCR; TCRdb's copy has only in-frame clones and lacks some. The table records about 3,700 clones, 33% of them present only once. Here the sequenced sample was normal lung tissue next to the tumor, taken before any cancer treatment. These receptors all come from a woman between 40 and 69 years old with stage I lung adenocarcinoma.

The sample holds a few counts of this clone. The J gene is TRBJ1-5, the V gene TRBV1; whether TRBD1, the table's D call, matches the DNA was not checked. TRBV1 is recorded as a pseudogene. CDR3 length: 15 residues. CDR3 amino acids: CASSHGTGNNQPQHF. The CDR3 DNA sequence: TGCGCCAGCAGCCACGGGACAGGGAACAATCAGCCCCAGCATTTT.

This clone appeared a few times. Here the CDR3 reads CASSDPSGGIDEQFF. For the CDR3, the DNA is TGTGCCAGCAGTGATCCGAGCGGGGGGATCGATGAGCAGTTCTTC. The chain uses TRBV6-8 and TRBJ2-1, with 9 positions matching TRBD2. The ends lost 5 bases at V and 8 bases at J; junction bases unmatched: 10. This CDR3 comprises 15 residues. Germline V CDR1 and CDR2: MNHGY, SAAAGT.

The chain couples TRBV11-3 to TRBJ2-4; D perhaps matches TRBD2 (5 bases). Germline loops: CDR1 SGHNT, CDR2 YENEEA. The V and J ends lost 3 bases and 13 bases respectively, with 22 bases between them. This CDR3 spans 15 amino acids. This chain's CDR3 is CASSFLAIGELSQYF. CDR3 bases: TGTGCCAGCAGCTTCCTAGCAATCGGCGAGCTTTCACAGTACTTC.

The rearrangement uses TRBV19 and TRBJ1-1; no definite D call. Looked up from germline, CDR1 is LNHDA and CDR2 is SQIVND (reference sequence). Trimming cost V 4 bases and J 5 bases, with 5 bases left between them. CDR3 length equals 11 residues. This CDR3 is CASSTRTEAFF. CDR3 in DNA: TGTGCCAGTAGTACTCGGACTGAAGCTTTCTTT.

The chain carries TRBV5-1 and TRBJ2-7; 8 bases align to TRBD2. The CDR3 runs 14 residues. Per germline, CDR1 SGHRS and CDR2 YFSETQ. The V and J ends lost 5 bases and 4 bases, in that order; junction bases with no gene match: 8. The CDR3 sequence: CASSFSGEAYEQYF. As DNA, the CDR3 is TGCGCCAGCAGTTTTAGCGGGGAGGCATACGAGCAGTACTTC.

The chain recombines TRBV18 with TRBJ1-1; D might be TRBD1 (5 bases). The CDR3 loop spans 16 amino acids. Germline CDR1 and CDR2: KGHSH and LQKENI. V was trimmed by 2 bases and J by 2 bases, leaving 15 bases between them. The CDR3 bases are TGTGCCAGCTCACCAGGAACAGGTGGACTTAACACTGAAGCTTTCTTT. Amino acid sequence: CASSPGTGGLNTEAFF. Complete variable domain (other parts from reference TRBV18 and TRBJ1-1): NAGVMQNPRHLVRRRGQEARLRCSPMKGHSHVYWYRQLPEEGLKFMVYLQKENIIDESGMPKERFSAEFPKEGPSILRIQQVVRGDSAAYFCASSPGTGGLNTEAFFGQGTRLTVV.

The sample holds one count of this clone. The rearrangement joins TRBV6-8 to TRBJ2-1; 7 bases are shared with TRBD1. The CDR3 runs to 14 residues. The V gene's germline CDR1 is MNHGY and CDR2 SAAAGT. Losses at the gene ends were 6 bases for V and 6 bases for J; bases not matched to a gene: 8. CDR3 DNA sequence: TGTGCCAGCAGGAGGGACAGAGGGGTCAATGAGCAGTTCTTC. Its protein is CASRRDRGVNEQFF.

The gene calls are TRBV18 and TRBJ2-7; 9 bases match TRBD2. J lost 6 bases, V lost 1 base, and 13 bases had no gene match. CDR1 and CDR2 (germline): KGHSH, LQKENI. This CDR3 has 17 amino acids. The CDR3 sequence: CASSPRAGGFDRGEQYF. CDR3 nucleotides: TGTGCCAGCTCACCACGGGCGGGGGGGTTCGACCGCGGCGAGCAGTACTTC. Full variable domain (missing parts from reference TRBV18 and TRBJ2-7): NAGVMQNPRHLVRRRGQEARLRCSPMKGHSHVYWYRQLPEEGLKFMVYLQKENIIDESGMPKERFSAEFPKEGPSILRIQQVVRGDSAAYFCASSPRAGGFDRGEQYFGPGTRLTVT.

This clone is classed as medium-sized. CDR3 in amino acids: CASSLTGGMYEQYF. For the CDR3, the DNA is TGTGCCAGCAGCTTGACAGGGGGAATGTACGAGCAGTACTTC. The chain couples TRBV11-3 to TRBJ2-7; 9 bases are shared with TRBD1. Germline CDR1 is SGHNT and CDR2 is YENEEA. The CDR3 length is 14 residues. The junction had 4 bases not matched to a gene; V was cut back by 3 bases and J by 4 bases.

This clone was detected a few times. The chain employs TRBV23-1 and TRBJ1-4, with 8 nucleotides matching TRBD1. TRBV23-1 carries the ORF label, with uncertain function. The CDR3 consists of 14 residues. V shed 6 bases and J 3 bases; nucleotides not matched to a gene: 3. CDR3 sequence (DNA): TGCGCCAGCAGCTTACAGGGGGCTAATGAAAAACTGTTTTTT. Encoded protein: CASSLQGANEKLFF.

The genes are TRBV30 and TRBJ2-7; D may be TRBD1 (6 bases). The germline V gene encodes CDR1 GTSNPN and CDR2 SVGIG (reference sequence). The CDR3 covers 19 residues. V dropped 2 bases and J dropped 6 bases, with 32 bases sitting between them. As DNA, the CDR3 is TGTGCCTGGAGTCTCTTCAACCCGGGACATGTACTACCCGCTGGCGAGCAGTACTTC. This encodes CAWSLFNPGHVLPAGEQYF. Complete variable domain (other parts from reference TRBV30 and TRBJ2-7): SQTIHQWPATLVQPVGSPLSLECTVEGTSNPNLYWYRQAAGRGLQLLFYSVGIGQISSEVPQNLSASRPQDRQFILSSKKLLLSDSGFYLCAWSLFNPGHVLPAGEQYFGPGTRLTVT.

The chain joins TRBV1 to TRBJ2-1; the table names TRBD2, a call not compared with the DNA. TRBV1 is tagged as a pseudogene. This CDR3 spans 17 amino acids. In DNA form, the CDR3 reads TGCGCCAGCAGCCAATCGAGCGGGAGAAGCTCCTACAATGAGCAGTTCTTC. Its protein product is CASSQSSGRSSYNEQFF.

The rearrangement joins TRBV29-1 to TRBJ2-3, with 9 nucleotides matching TRBD1. The CDR3 is 14 residues long. The V segment lost 2 bases and the J segment 5 bases; nucleotides outside the gene matches: 5. Germline CDR1 reads SQVTM; CDR2 reads ANQGSEA. The DNA of the CDR3 is TGCAGCGTTGAAAACAGGGGGCAGGAAGATACGCAGTATTTT. Encoded protein: CSVENRGQEDTQYF.

V is TRBV5-1 and J is TRBJ1-2; tentatively, D is TRBD1 (5 bases). Germline V gene sequence: CDR1 SGHRS, CDR2 YFSETQ. V was clipped by 1 base and J by 1 base, with 11 bases between them. The CDR3 sequence is 15 residues long. The CDR3: CASSLTPTDNYGYTF. Written as DNA, the CDR3 is TGCGCCAGCAGCTTGACCCCGACAGATAACTATGGCTACACCTTC.

This clone appeared a few times. V usage is TRBV7-7 and J usage is TRBJ1-2, with TRBD1 as a possible D gene (5 bases). V dropped 4 bases and J dropped 7 bases, with 16 bases sitting between them. This CDR3 has 14 residues. In germline, CDR1 is SSHAT, CDR2 FNYEAQ (reference sequence). The CDR3 here is CASSSGAGPGGYTF. The CDR3 DNA reads as TGTGCCAGCAGCTCCGGGGCAGGGCCCGGTGGCTACACCTTC.

The CDR3 loop reads CASSRTGGLDSPLHF. The CDR3 region has the DNA TGCGCCAGCAGTCGGACAGGGGGCCTCGATTCACCCCTCCACTTT. The chain links TRBV5-1 to TRBJ1-6; 11 nucleotides agree with TRBD1. The trim removed 5 bases at V and 8 bases at J, leaving 6 bases unmatched. The CDR3 covers 15 residues. Germline CDR1 reads SGHRS; CDR2 reads YFSETQ.

The J gene is TRBJ2-5, the V gene TRBV9; no reliable D call. The CDR3 has 14 residues. CDR1 and CDR2 (germline): SGDLS, YYNGEE. V shed 6 bases and J shed 4 bases, with 16 bases lying between them. CDR3 sequence reads: CASNKNGVGETQYF. CDR3 bases: TGTGCCAGCAATAAGAACGGCGTTGGAGAGACCCAGTACTTC.

This clone was counted only a few times. The chain links TRBV16 to TRBJ1-6; D not certain. The germline V and J ends were trimmed by 2 bases and 7 bases, with 15 bases remaining between them. CDR3 length: 16 residues. Per germline, CDR1 KGHSY and CDR2 FQNENV. Here the CDR3 reads CASSQGLGSGNSPLHF. The CDR3 coding sequence is TGTGCCAGCAGCCAAGGGCTGGGCAGCGGGAATTCACCCCTCCACTTT. The full variable domain, completed using reference TRBV16 and TRBJ1-6, is GEEVAQTPKHLVRGEGQKAKLYCAPIKGHSYVFWYQQVLKNEFKFLISFQNENVFDETGMPKERFSAKCLPNSPCSLEIQATKLEDSAVYFCASSQGLGSGNSPLHFGNGTRLTVT.

V gene TRBV11-3 combines with J gene TRBJ1-3; 7 positions agree with TRBD1. J gave up 0 bases and V 6 bases, and 5 bases lay outside the gene matches. Germline V lookup: CDR1 SGHNT, CDR2 YENEEA. The CDR3 length is 15 residues. CDR3 in DNA: TGTGCCAGCAGTCCCCGACAGGGCTCTGGAAACACCATATATTTT. Amino acid sequence: CASSPRQGSGNTIYF.

The chain recombines TRBV11-3 with TRBJ1-2; maybe TRBD1 (6 bases). There are 15 residues in the CDR3. Germline V CDR1 and CDR2: SGHNT, YENEEA. V lost 5 bases, J lost 4 bases, and 17 bases lay in between. CDR3 sequence reads: CASSQTVGGTYGYTF. CDR3 nucleotide sequence: TGTGCCAGCAGCCAGACAGTGGGGGGCACCTATGGCTACACCTTC.

The J gene is TRBJ1-1, the V gene TRBV9; no clear D gene. The CDR3 covers 14 residues. Germline lookup yields CDR1 SGDLS and CDR2 YYNGEE. Trimming cost V 1 base and J 6 bases, with 13 bases left between them. The CDR3 region is CASSVLVGSAEAFF. The CDR3 nucleotides are TGTGCCAGCAGCGTATTGGTAGGGAGTGCTGAAGCTTTCTTT.

The rearrangement links TRBV19 to TRBJ1-2; perhaps TRBD1 as D (6 bases). The germline V gene encodes CDR1 LNHDA and CDR2 SQIVND (reference sequence). V dropped 11 bases and J dropped 1 base, with 23 bases sitting between them. This CDR3 region has 16 residues. In DNA form, the CDR3 reads TGTGCCGCCGCAGCGGGCACGGGGGCGTATAACTATGGCTACACCTTC. Its protein is CAAAAGTGAYNYGYTF. The variable domain in full, completed from reference TRBV19 and TRBJ1-2, reads DGGITQSPKYLFRKEGQNVTLSCEQNLNHDAMYWYRQDPGQGLRLIYYSQIVNDFQKGDIAEGYSVSREKKESFPLTVTSAQKNPTAFYLCAAAAGTGAYNYGYTFGSGTRLTVV.

The sample holds a few counts of this clone. This chain connects TRBV19 to TRBJ1-4; 7 nucleotides agree with TRBD1. Trimming at V came to 2 bases and at J to 7 bases, leaving 7 bases not matched to a gene. The CDR3 spans 15 residues. Germline CDR1 is LNHDA and CDR2 is SQIVND (reference sequence). In nucleotides, the CDR3 is TGTGCCAGTAGTATACCAGGGGGTGGAGGTGAAAAACTGTTTTTT. It codes for CASSIPGGGGEKLFF.

CDR3 in amino acids: CASSRRADYEQYF. The CDR3 DNA reads as TGTGCCAGCAGTCGAAGGGCAGACTACGAGCAGTACTTC. The J gene is TRBJ2-7, the V gene TRBV2, with unresolved D. This CDR3 comprises 13 residues. Germline CDR1 SNHLY, CDR2 FYNNEI. V was clipped by 5 bases and J by 3 bases, with 11 bases between them. Full variable domain (rest looked up from reference TRBV2 and TRBJ2-7): EPEVTQTPSHQVTQMGQEVILRCVPISNHLYFYWYRQILGQKVEFLVSFYNNEISEKSEIFDDQFSVERPDGSNFTLKIRSTKLEDSAMYFCASSRRADYEQYFGPGTRLTVT.

The rearrangement joins TRBV28 to TRBJ1-5; D is unresolved. V shed 6 bases and J shed 4 bases, with 7 bases lying between them. The germline CDR1 and CDR2 sequences are MDHEN and SYDVKM. This CDR3 comprises 12 residues. Here the CDR3 DNA reads TGTGCCAGCAGAACCATAAATCAGCCCCAGCATTTT. This sequence encodes CASRTINQPQHF.